Below, 14 T cell receptor beta chains from the same sample are listed, as sequenced in a study of blood T cell repertoires in COVID-19. TCRdb's table, derived via immunoSEQ multiplex PCR, lists solely in-frame clones and lacks some. Among 150,000 to 180,000 clones listed, approximately 86% were seen once. Sequenced sample: peripheral blood. The receptors were gathered from a woman aged 70-85 years with acute or convalescent COVID-19.

The chain has TRBV9 and TRBJ2-1, with 7 positions matching TRBD2. CDR1 and CDR2 from the germline V gene are SGDLS and YYNGEE. Losses at the gene ends were 3 bases for V and 0 bases for J; bases not matched to a gene: 6. CDR3 length: 16 residues. The CDR3 DNA reads TGTGCCAGCAGCGGCGGGGGAGCCCTCTCCTACAATGAGCAGTTCTTC. It is translated as CASSGGGALSYNEQFF.

This CDR3 reads CASSPPTAGESYEQYF. As DNA, the CDR3 is TGTGCCAGCAGCCCCCCCACGGCAGGGGAATCCTACGAGCAGTACTTC. This chain connects TRBV9 to TRBJ2-7; D perhaps matches TRBD1 (6 bases). V lost 4 bases and J lost 1, with 18 bases in between. Germline CDR1 SGDLS, CDR2 YYNGEE. This CDR3 contains 16 residues.

The chain joins TRBV29-1 to TRBJ2-5, with D maybe TRBD2 (7 bases). In germline, CDR1 is SQVTM, CDR2 ANQGSEA. CDR3 length: 13 amino acids. Trimming cost V 3 bases and J 0 bases, with 8 bases left between them. This chain's CDR3 is CSVEGGHQETQYF. The CDR3 DNA sequence: TGCAGCGTTGAGGGGGGGCACCAAGAGACCCAGTACTTC.

The rearrangement uses TRBV30 and TRBJ1-4; D remains ambiguous. Germline CDR1 is GTSNPN and CDR2 is SVGIG (reference sequence). Trimming removed 2 bases at V and 3 bases at J, with 10 bases between. The CDR3 totals 14 residues. CDR3 coding DNA: TGTGCCTGGAGTCCCGCACCGGCTAATGAAAAACTGTTTTTT. Translation: CAWSPAPANEKLFF.

The chain is built from TRBV7-9 and TRBJ2-7; 9 bases agree with TRBD1. Germline V CDR1 and CDR2: SEHNR, FQNEAQ (reference sequence). Losses at the gene ends were 4 bases for V and 1 base for J; bases not matched to a gene: 2. CDR3 length: 14 amino acids. The CDR3 nucleotides are TGTGCCAGCAGCTCTGGGACAGGGTCCTACGAGCAGTACTTC. It encodes CASSSGTGSYEQYF.

This clone was seen a single time. V usage is TRBV7-9 and J usage is TRBJ2-2; D gene ambiguous. V lost 2 bases, J lost 1 base, and 11 bases lay in between. Germline V gene lookup returns CDR1 SEHNR and CDR2 FQNEAQ (reference sequence). The CDR3 contains 16 residues. The CDR3 nucleotides are TGTGCCAGCAGCTTACCGACTGGCCAGAACACCGGGGAGCTGTTTTTT. Encoded protein: CASSLPTGQNTGELFF.

The J gene is TRBJ2-7, the V gene TRBV4-1, with 8 bases identical to TRBD1. Unmatched junction bases numbered 10, after V lost 4 bases and J lost 5 bases. The CDR3 runs to 15 residues. CDR1 and CDR2 from the germline V gene are MGHRA and YSYEKL. In nucleotides, the CDR3 is TGCGCCAGCAGCCTAGTAGGACAGGGCCTCAACGAGCAGTACTTC. Translating gives CASSLVGQGLNEQYF.

The chain combines TRBV5-1 with TRBJ2-2; tentative D call: TRBD1 (5 bases). Looked up from germline, CDR1 is SGHRS and CDR2 is YFSETQ. This CDR3 spans 15 amino acids. Trimming removed 5 bases at V and 0 bases at J, with 11 bases between. DNA for the CDR3: TGCGCCAGCAGAATCGGACACTCGAACACCGGGGAGCTGTTTTTT. Protein sequence: CASRIGHSNTGELFF.

The chain uses TRBV12-3 or TRBV12-4 and TRBJ1-5; D remains ambiguous. With 1 base removed from V and 7 bases from J, the gap between germline ends came to 5 bases. The CDR3 sequence is 12 residues long. The CDR3 reads CASSLGSQPQHF. CDR3 DNA sequence: TGTGCCAGCAGTTTAGGGAGCCAGCCCCAGCATTTT.

This chain joins TRBV9 and TRBJ1-1; 7 bases are a match to TRBD1. V lost 4 bases, J lost 5 bases, and 11 bases stayed unmatched. The CDR3 contains 15 residues. The germline CDR1 and CDR2 sequences are SGDLS and YYNGEE. The CDR3 region has the DNA TGTGCCAGCAGCCTGCTTGTGGGCAGGGGGACTGAAGCTTTCTTT. It yields the protein CASSLLVGRGTEAFF.

This clone has just a few counts. The chain uses TRBV7-2 and TRBJ2-7, with a possible D match to TRBD1 (5 bases). There are 14 residues in the CDR3. Trimming shortened V by 0 bases and J by 2 bases, and 8 bases separated the two germline ends. From germline, CDR1 is SGHTA and CDR2 FQGNSA. DNA of the CDR3: TGTGCCAGCAGCTTAGCGATGACAGCCTACGAGCAGTACTTC. This translates into CASSLAMTAYEQYF.

The chain employs TRBV2 and TRBJ1-1, with D possibly matching TRBD1 (5 bases). V gave up 0 bases and J gave up 4 bases, with 6 bases separating them. The CDR3 covers 13 residues. Per the germline V gene, CDR1 is SNHLY and CDR2 is FYNNEI. The CDR3 nucleotides read TGTGCCAGCAGTGAAGCGGGGCTCACTGAAGCTTTCTTT. It is translated as CASSEAGLTEAFF.

The chain joins TRBV1 to TRBJ2-5; whether TRBD1, the table's D call, matches the DNA was not checked. TRBV1 counts as a pseudogene. The CDR3 has 16 residues. The CDR3: CTSSQDTRQAVETQYF. CDR3 coding DNA: TGCACCAGCAGCCAAGATACCCGACAGGCCGTGGAGACCCAGTACTTC.

This chain links TRBV4-1 with TRBJ1-2; 8 bases are a match to TRBD1. CDR1 MGHRA and CDR2 YSYEKL come from the germline V gene. The CDR3 is made up of 17 amino acids. Trimming at V came to 0 bases and at J to 0 bases, leaving 6 bases not matched to a gene. CDR3: CASSQERTGKSNYGYTF. The CDR3 DNA follows: TGCGCCAGCAGCCAAGAGAGGACAGGGAAATCTAACTATGGCTACACCTTC.